Included here is one T cell receptor beta chain sequence, with context. Its antigen specificity is not known. Base quality data are lacking; no much larger clone is found one base away. Reading the germline V gene gives CDR1 WSHSY and CDR2 SAAADI. Measured from the cysteine to the phenylalanine, the CDR3 is 13 residues long. The CDR3 DNA has 39 bases and is translated from base 1. V lost 6 bases and J lost 1 base, and the count of bases not matched to a germline gene is 2. The data derive from a study of blood T cell repertoires in COVID-19 (dated by TCRdb to 2019 to 2021). Concerning the study at large: Collaborator samples came from the United States, Italy and Spain and covered acute and convalescent phases of COVID-19. The prospective study material was composed of cDNA or gDNA derived from T cells, B-cell-depleted T cells, or PBMCs. Deeply sampled blood TCRbeta repertoires from subjects exposed to, actively infected with, or recovered from COVID-19 were included in the dataset. A freely available public database, intended as a resource for researchers studying the immune response to SARS-CoV-2, is where the repertoires were released. Samples were obtained from the ongoing ImmuneRACE study (first 160 participants) and from about 1,300 subjects provided by 6 global collaborators. A de-identified subject ID, COVID-19 status, age in years and sex were almost always included in the sample metadata. Where available, HLA class I and class II types were taken from metadata supplied by the sample provider and were not determined by assay-based typing. Results the study describes overall, beyond this receptor: Clinical and demographic metadata were provided uncurated, with the amount varying by source and participant.

Collaborating institutions collected whole blood in K2EDTA tubes following their own protocols. Collaborator samples were shipped for TCRbeta analysis as frozen whole blood, isolated PBMCs, or DNA extracted from either sample type. TCRbeta CDR3 regions were amplified from genomic DNA using the immunoSEQ Assay, a bias-controlled multiplex PCR. In the original analysis: Within the assay, amplification of reference gene primers was used to estimate how many nucleated cells each sample contained. Sequence reads were collapsed and filtered to measure the absolute abundance of every unique TCRbeta CDR3 rearrangement. For each sample, productive Simpson clonality was calculated as the square root of Simpson's diversity index over productive rearrangements. TCRdb carries this immuneACCESS record with in-frame sequences only. Its versions omit some clonotypes, under half of them owing to an unresolved V gene in the studies checked, with the rest unexplained. Clone size and V and J calls were adopted from that table, with D and trimming inferred from the DNA. This sample lists 150,000 or so clones; around three quarters were detected once. The top ten constitute under 2% of the sample.

The sample consisted of peripheral blood. The chain employs TRBV10-2 and TRBJ2-5, with 7 central nucleotides matching TRBD2. This TCR came from a man older than 75 with acute or convalescent COVID-19. The CDR3 loop reads CASRGGSQETQYF. In nucleotide form, the sequence is TGCGCCAGCAGGGGGGGGTCCCAAGAGACCCAGTACTTC.